This T cell receptor (beta chain) was identified in a study of PD-L1 blockade in urothelial cancer. On the study more broadly: Administration of atezolizumab to patients began in about 2014, at 1,200 mg intravenously every 3 weeks.

Each PCR received spiked synthetic TCR analog templates. The data were produced by immunoSEQ multiplex PCR, yet TCRdb's version contains in-frame clones alone and is incomplete. The sample records approximately 48,000 clones, 79% being singletons. As to time point: pretreatment peripheral blood. The source material was PBMCs, sampled around atezolizumab (anti-PD-L1) treatment. The clonotype comes from an older man with urothelial cancer.

CDR3 sequence: CASSRQRELYEQYF. DNA for the CDR3: TGTGCCAGCAGCCGACAGCGGGAGCTCTACGAGCAGTACTTC. The gene calls are TRBV7-9 and TRBJ2-7; TRBD2 aligns across 8 bases. CDR1 and CDR2 (germline): SEHNR, FQNEAQ (reference sequence). The CDR3 is made up of 14 amino acids. The V and J ends lost 5 bases and 3 bases, in that order; junction bases with no gene match: 6.